This is a list of T cell receptor beta chains from one sample in a study of patients and donors after allogeneic stem cell transplantation. MiXCR, run by TCRdb on the RT-PCR reads, gives a single entry per CDR3 protein. The sample shows 84,000 or so distinct CDR3 sequences, 45% to 50% of them seen only once. Source material: blood, either unsorted or a sorted T cell fraction (not recorded which). These receptors all stem from a human donor who was either an allogeneic HSCT recipient or a stem cell or donor lymphocyte infusion donor (not recorded which). It is not recorded whose cells these are; they may come from a transplant donor. Both conserved end residues are trimmed from each CDR3. Only part of the rows carry a size: once, few, many, or a class if the clone is expanded.

j_call | cdr3_length | v_call | clone_size | cdr3_aa
TRBJ1-1 | 8 | TRBV12-3/TRBV12-4 | few | ASAGTEAF
TRBJ1-1 | 13 | TRBV20-1 | once | SARDQPDLGTEAF
TRBJ1-2 | 14 | TRBV3-1 | NA | ASSQGGPRANYGYT
TRBJ1-1 | 11 | TRBV10-3 | NA | AARTLANTEAF
TRBJ2-1 | 15 | TRBV9 | NA | ASSPFPSGRTYNEQF
TRBJ2-1 | 13 | TRBV4-1 | NA | ASSQEYGRARRQF
TRBJ1-6 | 15 | TRBV4-1 | NA | ASSQAVPGRQHSPLH
TRBJ1-5 | 13 | TRBV27 | NA | ASSGQGADNQPQH
TRBJ1-5 | 12 | TRBV20-1 | NA | SATLGGLNQPQH
TRBJ1-3 | 14 | TRBV2 | NA | ASSLRTAISGNTIY
TRBJ1-1 | 12 | TRBV27 | few | ASSFTGWGTEAF
TRBJ1-5 | 11 | TRBV30 | NA | AWSGQNNQPQH
TRBJ2-1 | 12 | TRBV5-1 | NA | ASSPDIRNNEQF
TRBJ1-5 | 12 | TRBV10-3 | NA | AISERPSNQPQH
TRBJ1-2 | 11 | TRBV28 | NA | ASSLHRVDGYT
TRBJ1-2 | 13 | TRBV6-5 | NA | ASSYGGRISEGYT
TRBJ1-5 | 13 | TRBV4-2 | NA | ASSPGTGVNQPQH
TRBJ1-1 | 14 | TRBV5-6 | NA | ASSLGIRAVNTEAF
TRBJ1-2 | 9 | TRBV11-2 | few | ASSFGSGYT
TRBJ1-5 | 12 | TRBV7-2 | NA | ASSLYGGGQPQH
TRBJ1-5 | 10 | TRBV6-2/TRBV6-3 | NA | ASRRNNQPQH
TRBJ2-4 | 13 | TRBV4-2 | NA | ASSPTGPERNIQY
TRBJ2-3 | 13 | TRBV3-1 | NA | ASSLVRQSTDTQY
TRBJ2-3 | 12 | TRBV29-1 | NA | SVLRQAQTDTQY
TRBJ1-1 | 11 | TRBV20-1 | NA | SGEGGSGTEAF
TRBJ1-1 | 12 | TRBV7-3 | NA | ASSKGTDHTEAF
TRBJ1-4 | 15 | TRBV7-2 | NA | ASSFAGTPRTNEKLF
TRBJ2-7 | 12 | TRBV28 | NA | ASSSYQDLRGQY
TRBJ1-2 | 12 | TRBV20-1 | NA | SASLGGPNYGYT
TRBJ1-1 | 12 | TRBV2 | few | ASSVPGQGTEAF
TRBJ1-1 | 13 | TRBV4-2 | NA | ASSQEARVGTEAF
TRBJ1-1 | 11 | TRBV4-3 | few | ASSQGRNTEAF
TRBJ1-2 | 11 | TRBV4-1 | few | ASSHGPAYGYT
TRBJ1-5 | 12 | TRBV12-3/TRBV12-4 | few | ASSFTPAGQPQH
TRBJ1-1 | 14 | TRBV5-5 | few | ASSLPLTGANTEAF
TRBJ1-2 | 14 | TRBV15 | few | ATSVEGPAFGYGYT
TRBJ2-1 | 9 | TRBV12-3/TRBV12-4 | NA | ASRGGYEQF
TRBJ1-5 | 11 | TRBV7-2 | NA | ASSLLADTALH
TRBJ1-5 | 12 | TRBV29-1 | NA | SAKQGAGNQPQH
TRBJ1-3 | 12 | TRBV20-1 | NA | SARGERTGNTIY
TRBJ1-4 | 11 | TRBV14 | few | ANPGQGNEKLF
TRBJ1-4 | 18 | TRBV6-5 | few | ASSTFIPGQGLTTNEKLF
TRBJ1-1 | 12 | TRBV6-5 | NA | ASSYHWEKREAF
TRBJ1-5 | 13 | TRBV12-3/TRBV12-4 | few | ASSFGQGNNQPQH
TRBJ1-5 | 16 | TRBV5-8 | NA | ASSLLIRTGGADQPQH
TRBJ1-5 | 11 | TRBV29-1 | NA | SVVPGGDQPQH
TRBJ2-1 | 13 | TRBV12-3/TRBV12-4 | NA | ASILGLASYNEQF
TRBJ2-4 | 15 | TRBV12-3/TRBV12-4 | NA | ASSTPLSGEAKNIQY